Following are 27 T cell receptor beta chains from one sample sequenced in a study of T-cell memory formation after mild COVID-19. MiXCR was run by TCRdb on the 5' RACE reads, yielding one entry per CDR3 protein. The sample carries roughly 45,000 distinct CDR3 sequences, roughly a quarter recorded once. The sequencing input was PBMCs or a T cell subset sorted from them (not recorded which). Every receptor here comes from a man between 18 and 29 years old who had mild COVID-19 (a few samples of this study predate the infection). Cell type and time point are not known.

The chain links TRBV4-2 to TRBJ1-1; TRBD1 matches at 7 bases. The germline gives CDR1 LGHNA, CDR2 YNFKEQ. V lost 1 base and J lost 1; bases outside the gene matches: 12. The CDR3 is 18 residues long. CDR3 sequence: CASSQGNSGTVPNTEAFF. The CDR3 nucleotides read TGTGCCAGCAGCCAAGGAAATAGCGGGACAGTGCCGAACACTGAAGCTTTCTTT.

A remark on this clonotype: A read error may be the cause here, since a much bigger clone is one base away. The V call is TRBV12-3 or TRBV12-4, the J call TRBJ2-7, with D maybe TRBD2 (5 bases). The CDR3 totals 13 residues. The CDR3 sequence is CASSLGAAYEQCF. In DNA, the CDR3 is TGTGCCAGCAGTTTAGGAGCGGCCTACGAGCAGTGCTTC.

The V call is TRBV4-3, the J call TRBJ2-3; 8 bases match TRBD2. Trimming cost V 3 bases and J 4 bases; bases outside gene matches: 6. This CDR3 region has 15 residues. Germline V lookup: CDR1 LGHNA, CDR2 YSLEER. In nucleotides, the CDR3 is TGCGCCAGCAGCCAGGTCGGGGGGGTGGCAGATACGCAGTATTTT. This gives the protein CASSQVGGVADTQYF.

This clonotype was recorded many times. The rearrangement links TRBV18 to TRBJ2-3; D not certain. Trimming cost V 3 bases and J 0 bases, with 4 bases left between them. Germline V gives CDR1 KGHSH, CDR2 LQKENI. This CDR3 spans 13 amino acids. CDR3 DNA: TGTGCCAGCTCACCGGACAGCACAGATACGCAGTATTTT. Encoded protein: CASSPDSTDTQYF.

This clonotype was counted between two and nine times. The V gene is TRBV25-1, the J gene TRBJ2-7, with 7 bases identical to TRBD2. V dropped 4 bases and J dropped 0; count of bases not matched to a gene: 9. Looked up from germline, CDR1 is MGHDK and CDR2 is SYGVNS. The CDR3 runs 16 residues. CDR3 sequence reads: CASSVRGSGGSYEQYF. The DNA of the CDR3 is TGTGCCAGCAGTGTTCGGGGCTCGGGGGGCTCCTACGAGCAGTACTTC.

The genes are TRBV4-1 and TRBJ2-5, with D perhaps given as TRBD1 or TRBD2 (5 bases each). CDR1 is MGHRA and CDR2 is YSYEKL in the germline V gene. Trimming cost V 4 bases and J 4 bases, with 16 bases left between them. The CDR3 contains 15 residues. CDR3 DNA: TGCGCCAGCAGCCTCCGGGACCATGGGTTAGAGACCCAGTACTTC. Translating it yields CASSLRDHGLETQYF.

The chain has TRBV20-1 and TRBJ2-1, with D possibly TRBD2 on 6 matching bases. V lost 2 bases and J lost 1, with 9 bases in between. The CDR3 spans 14 residues. Germline CDR1 DFQATT, CDR2 SNEGSKA (reference sequence). The CDR3 spells CSARWGLSYNEQFF. The CDR3, as DNA: TGCAGTGCTAGATGGGGACTTTCCTACAATGAGCAGTTCTTC.

This chain joins TRBV12-3 or TRBV12-4 and TRBJ2-3, with D possibly being TRBD2 (5 bases). Trimming left V 3 bases short and J 4 bases short, with 17 bases between. There are 16 residues in the CDR3. The chain's CDR3 is CASSFNVRGPADTQYF. The DNA of the CDR3 is TGTGCCAGCAGTTTTAACGTACGGGGTCCGGCAGATACGCAGTATTTT.

The V call is TRBV5-5, the J call TRBJ1-1, with TRBD1 as a possible D gene (5 bases). V lost 3 bases and J 0 bases, leaving 12 bases between the germline ends. Looked up from germline, CDR1 is SGHKS and CDR2 is YYEKEE (reference sequence). This CDR3 contains 15 residues. The CDR3 sequence is CASSWGGMVNTEAFF. The CDR3 nucleotides are TGTGCCAGCAGCTGGGGGGGGATGGTGAACACTGAAGCTTTCTTT.

The rearrangement uses TRBV9 and TRBJ1-6; TRBD1 aligns across 8 bases. The germline gives CDR1 SGDLS, CDR2 YYNGEE. V shed 2 bases and J 6 bases; nucleotides not matched to a gene: 4. The CDR3 runs to 15 residues. The CDR3 bases are TGTGCCAGCAGCGTCCGGGACAGGATTAATTCACCCCTCCACTTT. Translated, it gives CASSVRDRINSPLHF.

This chain uses TRBV6-5 with TRBJ2-7, with 7 bases aligning to TRBD2. This CDR3 has 13 amino acids. Unmatched junction bases numbered 5, after V lost 3 bases and J lost 6 bases. Germline CDR1 is MNHEY and CDR2 is SVGAGI. CDR3 sequence: CASSYAGEAEQYV. The CDR3 region has the DNA TGTGCCAGCAGTTATGCGGGGGAAGCCGAGCAGTACGTC.

This clonotype was counted between two and nine times. The V call is TRBV3-1, the J call TRBJ2-2, with a weak D call TRBD1 (6 bases). CDR1 LGHDT and CDR2 YNNKEL come from the germline V gene (reference sequence). V was shortened by 4 bases and J by 6 bases, with 12 bases between the two germline ends. The CDR3 is made up of 14 amino acids. The CDR3 bases are TGTGCCAGCAGCCGGGGAACAGGGCCCGGGGAGCTGTTTTTT. This translates into CASSRGTGPGELFF.

The V call is TRBV10-3, the J call TRBJ2-2; no firm D call. Germline CDR1 is ENHRY and CDR2 is SYGVKD. The CDR3 runs to 12 residues. V lost 1 base to trimming and J lost 7 bases, with 4 bases between them. CDR3 nucleotides: TGTGCCATCAGTGAGTTAGACGGGGAGCTGTTTTTT. This encodes CAISELDGELFF.

The chain is built from TRBV6-5 and TRBJ2-7; no reliable D call. Germline lookup yields CDR1 MNHEY and CDR2 SVGAGI. Deletions cut 5 bases from V and 7 bases from J, with 15 bases between. This CDR3 region has 13 residues. CDR3 nucleotides: TGTGCCAGCAGTCCCTCCCCCCTCGGAGAGCAGTACTTC. Translating gives CASSPSPLGEQYF.

The V and J genes are TRBV6-5 and TRBJ1-2; TRBD1 might be the D (5 bases). The CDR3 spans 13 residues. Germline CDR1 MNHEY, CDR2 SVGAGI. The chain's CDR3 is CASGPRGTYGYTF. The CDR3 bases are TGTGCTTCGGGGCCCCGAGGGACCTATGGCTACACCTTC.

The sample holds a few counts of this clonotype. The chain links TRBV12-3 or TRBV12-4 to TRBJ2-2; D is uncertain. This CDR3 has 15 amino acids. Trimming removed 1 base at V and 6 bases at J, with 12 bases between. CDR3 loop: CASSLGTLGPGELFF. The CDR3 DNA is TGTGCCAGCAGTTTAGGGACCCTAGGTCCCGGGGAGCTGTTTTTT.

The CDR3 bases are TGCAGCGTGAGTGACGTCGCAACCGGGGAGCTGTTTTTT. It specifies CSVSDVATGELFF. This chain joins TRBV29-1 and TRBJ2-2, with no clear D. The germline V gene has CDR1 SQVTM and CDR2 ANQGSEA. This CDR3 contains 13 residues. Trimming cost V 6 bases and J 5 bases, with 13 bases left between them.

In this sample, this clonotype turned up a few times. The V call is TRBV4-3, the J call TRBJ2-2; TRBD2 matches 10 bases. Germline CDR1 is LGHNA and CDR2 is YSLEER. The V gene end was trimmed by 3 bases and the J gene end by 5 bases; junction bases not matched to a gene: 3. The length of the CDR3 is 15 residues. This CDR3 is CASSHIAGGTGELFF. The CDR3 nucleotides read TGCGCCAGCAGCCACATAGCGGGGGGAACCGGGGAGCTGTTTTTT.

This clonotype was counted many times. This rearrangement joins TRBV24-1 to TRBJ2-5; D gene ambiguous. The germline V gene encodes CDR1 KGHDR and CDR2 SFDVKD. The CDR3 sequence is 13 residues long. Trimming removed 3 bases at V and 5 bases at J, with 9 bases between. The DNA for the CDR3 is TGTGCCACCAGTGATGTAGGTGAGGAGACCCAGTACTTC. Amino acids: CATSDVGEETQYF.

This chain uses TRBV12-3 or TRBV12-4 with TRBJ1-5, with no clear D. CDR3 length: 13 amino acids. V lost 10 bases to trimming and J lost 5 bases, with 15 bases between them. In nucleotides, the CDR3 is TGTGCCATCGGCCGATGGGAGGATCAGCCCCAGCATTTT. Protein product: CAIGRWEDQPQHF.

This clonotype appeared many times. At one end the junction does not follow the germline gene, possibly because of a read error. The chain links TRBV6-6 to TRBJ2-5; D gene uncertain. The CDR3 totals 15 residues. Germline CDR1 and CDR2: MNHNY and SVGAGI (reference sequence). This CDR3 is CASSWGTQTQDTQYF. In DNA form, the CDR3 reads TGTGCCAGCAGTTGGGGAACACAGACCCAAGACACCCAGTACTTC.

The table lists this clonotype with a count of one. The chain couples TRBV5-1 to TRBJ1-2, with unresolved D. The V gene's germline CDR1 is SGHRS and CDR2 YFSETQ. The CDR3 extends over 15 amino acids. V shed 4 bases and J shed 2 bases, with 15 bases lying between them. The CDR3 loop reads CASSPAGFSNYGYTF. Here the CDR3 DNA reads TGCGCCAGCAGCCCGGCGGGATTTTCCAACTATGGCTACACCTTC. The full variable domain, rest sourced from reference TRBV5-1 and TRBJ1-2, is KAGVTQTPRYLIKTRGQQVTLSCSPISGHRSVSWYQQTPGQGLQFLFEYFSETQRNKGNFPGRFSGRQFSNSRSEMNVSTLELGDSALYLCASSPAGFSNYGYTFGSGTRLTVV.

This sequence joins TRBV7-8 and TRBJ2-2; D might be TRBD1 or TRBD2, each matching 5 bases. In germline, CDR1 is SGHVS, CDR2 FQNEAQ. The CDR3 consists of 16 residues. The V end lost 3 bases, the J end lost 1 base, and 12 bases lay between the germline ends. CDR3: CASSLWVGENTGELFF. The CDR3 DNA reads TGTGCCAGCAGCTTGTGGGTGGGGGAGAACACCGGGGAGCTGTTTTTT.

The V and J genes are TRBV12-3 or TRBV12-4 and TRBJ2-1; D gene ambiguous. V was trimmed by 1 base and J by 4 bases, leaving 17 bases between them. CDR3 length: 17 amino acids. The chain's CDR3 is CASSLDPSRITYNEQFF. CDR3 bases: TGTGCCAGCAGTTTAGACCCCAGCCGTATTACTTACAATGAGCAGTTCTTC.

This clonotype appeared a few times. The rearrangement links TRBV11-2 to TRBJ2-2, with 8 bases fitting TRBD2. Germline V gene data show CDR1 as SGHAT and CDR2 as FQNNGV. V was clipped by 3 bases and J by 1 base; unmatched bases: 1. CDR3 length: 15 amino acids. CDR3: CASSFGGGNTGELFF. CDR3 nucleotides: TGTGCCAGCAGCTTCGGGGGGGGGAACACCGGGGAGCTGTTTTTT.

The rearrangement joins TRBV9 to TRBJ1-2; TRBD1 might be the D (5 bases). The CDR3 has 15 amino acids. V dropped 1 base and J dropped 7 bases, with 17 bases sitting between them. Germline-derived CDR1 and CDR2 are SGDLS and YYNGEE. The CDR3 DNA reads as TGTGCCAGCAGCGTAATGGAGGGGCTTGTACTTGGCTACACCTTC. It codes for CASSVMEGLVLGYTF.

The chain employs TRBV9 and TRBJ2-7, with TRBD1 matching over 9 bases. Trimming cost V 3 bases and J 9 bases; bases outside gene matches: 7. Per germline, CDR1 SGDLS and CDR2 YYNGEE. The CDR3 runs 13 residues. CDR3 residues: CASSGDRAHGQYF. DNA for the CDR3: TGTGCCAGCAGCGGGGACAGGGCCCACGGGCAGTACTTC.